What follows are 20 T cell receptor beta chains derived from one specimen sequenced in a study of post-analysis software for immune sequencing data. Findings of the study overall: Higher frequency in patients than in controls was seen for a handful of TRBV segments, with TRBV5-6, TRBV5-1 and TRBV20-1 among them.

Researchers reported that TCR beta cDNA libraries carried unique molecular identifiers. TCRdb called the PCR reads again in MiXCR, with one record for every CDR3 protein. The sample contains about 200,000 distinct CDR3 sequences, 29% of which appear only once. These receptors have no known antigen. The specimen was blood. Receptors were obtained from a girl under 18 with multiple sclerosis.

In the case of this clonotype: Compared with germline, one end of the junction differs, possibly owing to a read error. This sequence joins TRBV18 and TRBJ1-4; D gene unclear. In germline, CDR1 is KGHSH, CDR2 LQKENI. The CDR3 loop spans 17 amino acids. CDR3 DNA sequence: TGTGCCAGCTCACCAAAGTCCAGGAGCGGATCTAATGGAAAACTGTTTTTT. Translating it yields CASSPKSRSGSNGKLFF.

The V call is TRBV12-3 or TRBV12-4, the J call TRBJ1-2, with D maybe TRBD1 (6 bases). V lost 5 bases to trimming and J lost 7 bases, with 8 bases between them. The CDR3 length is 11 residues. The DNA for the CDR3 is TGTGCCAGCAGTATACAGGGTGGCTACACCTTC. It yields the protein CASSIQGGYTF.

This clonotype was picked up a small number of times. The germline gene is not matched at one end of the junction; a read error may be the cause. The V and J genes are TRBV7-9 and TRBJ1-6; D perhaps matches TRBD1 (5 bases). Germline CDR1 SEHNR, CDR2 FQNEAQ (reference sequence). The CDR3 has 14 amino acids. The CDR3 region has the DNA TGTGCCAGCAGCTCAGGGATAATCGGTGGACCCCCCCACTTT. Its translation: CASSSGIIGGPPHF.

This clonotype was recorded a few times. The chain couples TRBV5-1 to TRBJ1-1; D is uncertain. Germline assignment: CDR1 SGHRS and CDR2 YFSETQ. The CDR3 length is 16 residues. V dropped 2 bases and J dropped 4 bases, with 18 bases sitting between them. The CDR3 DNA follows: TGCGCCAGCAGCTTTCGCAGGTCAGTCGGAGGCACTGAAGCTTTCTTT. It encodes CASSFRRSVGGTEAFF. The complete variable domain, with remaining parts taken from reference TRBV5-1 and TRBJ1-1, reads KAGVTQTPRYLIKTRGQQVTLSCSPISGHRSVSWYQQTPGQGLQFLFEYFSETQRNKGNFPGRFSGRQFSNSRSEMNVSTLELGDSALYLCASSFRRSVGGTEAFFGQGTRLTVV.

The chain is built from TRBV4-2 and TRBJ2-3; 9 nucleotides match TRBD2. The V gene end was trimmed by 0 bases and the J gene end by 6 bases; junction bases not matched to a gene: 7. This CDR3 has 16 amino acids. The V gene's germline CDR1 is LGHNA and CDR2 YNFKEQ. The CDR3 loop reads CASSQDGIAGADTQYF. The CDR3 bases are TGTGCCAGCAGCCAAGATGGAATAGCGGGAGCGGATACGCAGTATTTT.

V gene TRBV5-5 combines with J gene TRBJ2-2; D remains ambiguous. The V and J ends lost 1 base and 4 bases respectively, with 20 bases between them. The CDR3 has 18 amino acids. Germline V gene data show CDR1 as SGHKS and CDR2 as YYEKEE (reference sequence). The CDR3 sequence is CASSLKFTGPTFTGELFF. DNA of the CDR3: TGTGCCAGCAGCTTGAAATTTACGGGTCCGACCTTCACCGGGGAGCTGTTTTTT.

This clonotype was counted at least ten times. The CDR3 DNA is TGTGCCAGCAGTTACTCTCAGCGGGCCAACTACGAGCAGTACTTC. Amino acids: CASSYSQRANYEQYF. The rearrangement joins TRBV6-2 or TRBV6-3 to TRBJ2-7; a possible D gene is TRBD2 (6 bases). V was clipped by 0 bases and J by 3 bases, with 12 bases between them. This CDR3 has 15 amino acids. Germline lookup yields CDR1 MNHEY and CDR2 SVGEGT.

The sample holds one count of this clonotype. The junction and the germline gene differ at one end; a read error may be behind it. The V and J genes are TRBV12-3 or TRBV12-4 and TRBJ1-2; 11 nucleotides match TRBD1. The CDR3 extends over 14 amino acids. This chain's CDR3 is CASSPSDRGRDYTF. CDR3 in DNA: TGTGCTAGCAGTCCGTCGGACAGGGGGCGAGACTACACCTTC.

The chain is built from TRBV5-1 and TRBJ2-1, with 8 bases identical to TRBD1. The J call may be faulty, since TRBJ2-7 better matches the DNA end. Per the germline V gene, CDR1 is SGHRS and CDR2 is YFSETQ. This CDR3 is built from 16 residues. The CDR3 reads CASSLGSETGAREQYF. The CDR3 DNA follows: TGCGCCAGCAGCTTGGGCTCGGAGACAGGGGCTCGAGAGCAGTACTTC.

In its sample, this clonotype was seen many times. CDR3: CASSAHSGTPETQYF. In DNA, the CDR3 is TGTGCCAGCAGTGCACACTCCGGGACGCCAGAGACCCAGTACTTC. The J gene is TRBJ2-5, the V gene TRBV2, with D perhaps given as TRBD1 or TRBD2 (5 bases each). CDR3 length equals 15 residues. In germline, CDR1 is SNHLY, CDR2 FYNNEI. The V and J ends lost 4 bases and 4 bases respectively, with 16 bases between them. Complete variable domain (other parts from reference TRBV2 and TRBJ2-5): EPEVTQTPSHQVTQMGQEVILRCVPISNHLYFYWYRQILGQKVEFLVSFYNNEISEKSEIFDDQFSVERPDGSNFTLKIRSTKLEDSAMYFCASSAHSGTPETQYFGPGTRLLVL.

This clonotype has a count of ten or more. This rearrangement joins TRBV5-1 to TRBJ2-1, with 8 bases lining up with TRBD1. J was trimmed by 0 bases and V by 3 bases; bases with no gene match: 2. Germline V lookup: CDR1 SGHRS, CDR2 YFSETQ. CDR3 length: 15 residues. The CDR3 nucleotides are TGCGCCAGCAGCTCAACAGGGGGCTCCTACAATGAGCAGTTCTTC. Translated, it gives CASSSTGGSYNEQFF. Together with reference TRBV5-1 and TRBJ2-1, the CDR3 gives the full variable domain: KAGVTQTPRYLIKTRGQQVTLSCSPISGHRSVSWYQQTPGQGLQFLFEYFSETQRNKGNFPGRFSGRQFSNSRSEMNVSTLELGDSALYLCASSSTGGSYNEQFFGPGTRLTVL.

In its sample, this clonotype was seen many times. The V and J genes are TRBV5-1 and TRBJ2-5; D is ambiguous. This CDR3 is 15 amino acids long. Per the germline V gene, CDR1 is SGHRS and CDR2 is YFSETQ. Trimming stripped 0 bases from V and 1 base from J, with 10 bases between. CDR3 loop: CASSLGTGFQETQYF. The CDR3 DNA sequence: TGCGCCAGCAGCTTGGGCACCGGCTTCCAAGAGACCCAGTACTTC.

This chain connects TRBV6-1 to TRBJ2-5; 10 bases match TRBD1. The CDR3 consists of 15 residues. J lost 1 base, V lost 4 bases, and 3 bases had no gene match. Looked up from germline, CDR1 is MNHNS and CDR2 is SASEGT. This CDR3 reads CASSGGQGPQETQYF. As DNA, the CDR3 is TGTGCCAGCAGTGGGGGACAGGGGCCCCAAGAGACCCAGTACTTC.

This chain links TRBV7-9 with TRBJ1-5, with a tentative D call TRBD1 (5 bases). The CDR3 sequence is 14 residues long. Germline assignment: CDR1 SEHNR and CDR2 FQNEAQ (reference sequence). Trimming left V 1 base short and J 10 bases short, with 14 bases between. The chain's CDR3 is CASSLDGGLFPQHF. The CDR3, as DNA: TGTGCCAGCAGCTTAGATGGGGGTCTCTTCCCCCAGCATTTT.

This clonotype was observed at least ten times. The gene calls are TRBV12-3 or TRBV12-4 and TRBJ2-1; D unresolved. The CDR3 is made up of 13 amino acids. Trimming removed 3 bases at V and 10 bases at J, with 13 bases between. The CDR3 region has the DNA TGTGCCAGCAGTTTTGGTGAGGCGTTGGAGCAGTTCTTC. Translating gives CASSFGEALEQFF.

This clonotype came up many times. In DNA, the CDR3 is TGTGCCGGATCGGACGGGGCGGCATACGGCTACACCTTC. This gives the protein CAGSDGAAYGYTF. V is TRBV6-2 or TRBV6-3 and J is TRBJ1-2; TRBD1 might be the D (5 bases). Germline V CDR1 and CDR2: MNHEY, SVGEGT. The V end was cut by 11 bases, the J end by 8 bases, with 21 bases between. The CDR3 runs 13 residues.

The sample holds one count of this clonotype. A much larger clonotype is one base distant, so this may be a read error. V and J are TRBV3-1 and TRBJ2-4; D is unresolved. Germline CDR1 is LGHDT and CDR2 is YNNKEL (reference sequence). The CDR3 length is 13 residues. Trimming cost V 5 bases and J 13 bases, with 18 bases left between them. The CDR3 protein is CASSAPVGDEQYF. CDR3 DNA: TGTGCCAGCAGCGCCCCTGTAGGAGATGAGCAGTACTTC.

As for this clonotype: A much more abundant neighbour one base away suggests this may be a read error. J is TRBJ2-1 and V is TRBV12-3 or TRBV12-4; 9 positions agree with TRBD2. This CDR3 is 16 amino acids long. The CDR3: CASSTLAGVHYNGQFF. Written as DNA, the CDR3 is TGTGCCAGCAGTACCTTAGCGGGAGTCCACTACAATGGGCAGTTCTTC.

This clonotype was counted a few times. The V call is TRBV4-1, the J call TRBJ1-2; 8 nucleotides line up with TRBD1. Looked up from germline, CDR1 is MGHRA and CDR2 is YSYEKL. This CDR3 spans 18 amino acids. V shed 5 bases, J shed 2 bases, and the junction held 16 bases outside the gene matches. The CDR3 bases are TGCGCCAGCAGCGACGTCACGGGACAGGCCACTCTAAACTATGGCTACACCTTC. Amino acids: CASSDVTGQATLNYGYTF.

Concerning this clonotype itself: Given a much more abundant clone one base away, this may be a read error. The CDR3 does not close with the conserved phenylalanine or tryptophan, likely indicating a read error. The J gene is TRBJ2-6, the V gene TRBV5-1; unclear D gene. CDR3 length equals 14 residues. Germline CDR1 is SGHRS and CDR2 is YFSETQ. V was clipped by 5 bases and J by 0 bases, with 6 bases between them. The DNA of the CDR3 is TGCGCCAGCAGGGCGTCCTCTGGGGCCAACGTCCTGACTTGC. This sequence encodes CASRASSGANVLTC.